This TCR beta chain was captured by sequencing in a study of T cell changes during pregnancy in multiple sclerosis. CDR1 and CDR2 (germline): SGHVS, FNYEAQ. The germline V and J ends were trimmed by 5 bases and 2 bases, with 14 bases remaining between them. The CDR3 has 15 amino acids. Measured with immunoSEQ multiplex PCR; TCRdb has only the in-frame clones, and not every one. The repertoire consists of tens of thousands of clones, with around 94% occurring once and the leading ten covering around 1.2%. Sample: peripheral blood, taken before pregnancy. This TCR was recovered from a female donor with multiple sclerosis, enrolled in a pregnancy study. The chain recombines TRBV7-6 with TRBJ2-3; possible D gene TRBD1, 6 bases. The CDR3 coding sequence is TGTGCCAGCAGCCCAGGGGTAGGAAACACAGATACGCAGTATTTT. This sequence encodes CASSPGVGNTDTQYF.